Each of the 9 T cell receptor beta chains below was sequenced from the same sample in a study of blood T cell repertoires in COVID-19. TCRdb's table, derived via immunoSEQ multiplex PCR, lists solely in-frame clones and lacks some. The table records some 180,000 clones, roughly 80% of them present only once. The sample consisted of peripheral blood. These receptors originate from a man between 65 and 80 years old with active or convalescent COVID-19.

The rearrangement links TRBV5-1 to TRBJ1-1; 9 bases line up with TRBD1. This CDR3 is 14 amino acids long. The J segment lost 3 bases and the V segment lost 4 bases, leaving 4 bases of the junction unmatched. Per germline, CDR1 SGHRS and CDR2 YFSETQ. CDR3 sequence: CASSPGTGHTEAFF. Here the CDR3 DNA reads TGCGCCAGCAGCCCTGGGACAGGGCACACTGAAGCTTTCTTT.

CDR3 DNA sequence: TGTGCCAGCTCACTTGGGCAGGGGGACCTAACTGAAGCTTTCTTT. Protein: CASSLGQGDLTEAFF. The rearrangement links TRBV18 to TRBJ1-1, with 7 bases matching TRBD1. Germline V gene lookup returns CDR1 KGHSH and CDR2 LQKENI. This CDR3 has 15 amino acids. With V trimmed by 4 bases and J by 5 bases, 10 bases remained unmatched.

The genes are TRBV7-9 and TRBJ2-1; tentative D call: TRBD2 (5 bases). The V and J ends lost 3 bases and 1 base respectively, with 13 bases between them. Germline-derived CDR1 and CDR2 are SEHNR and FQNEAQ (reference sequence). The CDR3 has 16 amino acids. Written as DNA, the CDR3 is TGTGCCAGCAGCTTGGAGCGGAGGTCGTCCTACAATGAGCAGTTCTTC. It is translated as CASSLERRSSYNEQFF.

The CDR3 loop is CASSQGLAGVREQYF. The DNA of the CDR3 is TGTGCCAGCAGCCAAGGACTAGCGGGAGTAAGGGAGCAGTACTTC. The rearrangement joins TRBV14 to TRBJ2-7; 12 bases agree with TRBD2. The V gene end was trimmed by 1 base and the J gene end by 7 bases; junction bases not matched to a gene: 5. From germline, CDR1 is SGHDN and CDR2 FVKESK. This CDR3 is 15 amino acids long. The whole variable domain, remainder taken from reference TRBV14 and TRBJ2-7, is EAGVTQFPSHSVIEKGQTVTLRCDPISGHDNLYWYRRVMGKEIKFLLHFVKESKQDESGMPNNRFLAERTGGTYSTLKVQPAELEDSGVYFCASSQGLAGVREQYFGPGTRLTVT.

Written as DNA, the CDR3 is TGTGCCAGCAGCCGTACTTTGTATAATTCACCCCTCCACTTT. It specifies CASSRTLYNSPLHF. The J gene is TRBJ1-6, the V gene TRBV5-5; D is unresolved. Trimming shortened V by 4 bases and J by 4 bases, and 9 bases separated the two germline ends. Germline values: CDR1 SGHKS, CDR2 YYEKEE (reference sequence). The CDR3 extends over 14 amino acids.

This chain uses TRBV6-5 with TRBJ1-2; weak D call: TRBD1 (5 bases). The V gene lost 6 bases and the J gene lost 0 bases, with 11 bases spanning the gap. The CDR3 is 14 amino acids. Germline lookup yields CDR1 MNHEY and CDR2 SVGAGI. The CDR3 here is CASRGTGANYGYTF. The CDR3 nucleotides read TGTGCCAGCAGGGGGACGGGGGCTAACTATGGCTACACCTTC.

This clone is classed as medium-sized (0.01 to 0.1%). The chain is built from TRBV19 and TRBJ1-4, with D possibly TRBD1 on 5 matching bases. Trimming removed 5 bases from V and 0 bases from J, with 13 bases in between. The CDR3 is made up of 16 amino acids. The germline CDR1 and CDR2 sequences are LNHDA and SQIVND (reference sequence). The CDR3 region is CASSLWRGSTNEKLFF. Written as DNA, the CDR3 is TGTGCCAGTAGTCTGTGGAGGGGATCAACTAATGAAAAACTGTTTTTT.

V usage is TRBV2 and J usage is TRBJ1-3, with TRBD1 as a possible D gene (6 bases). The CDR3 totals 13 residues. The germline V and J ends were trimmed by 4 bases and 7 bases, with 11 bases remaining between them. Per germline, CDR1 SNHLY and CDR2 FYNNEI. The CDR3 reads CASSVDSANTIYF. The CDR3 DNA reads TGTGCCAGCAGTGTGGACAGTGCGAACACCATATATTTT.

This sequence joins TRBV30 and TRBJ2-3, with 9 bases that match TRBD2. J was trimmed by 2 bases and V by 2 bases; bases with no gene match: 5. CDR1 GTSNPN and CDR2 SVGIG come from the germline V gene (reference sequence). The CDR3 sequence is 15 residues long. The CDR3 sequence is CAWSFLAGYTDTQYF. The CDR3 DNA sequence: TGTGCCTGGAGTTTCCTAGCGGGATACACAGATACGCAGTATTTT.